This TCR beta chain was captured by sequencing in a study of CD8 T cells in ankylosing spondylitis. Broader study findings: Typical of ankylosing spondylitis blood, it appeared, was a TCR beta motif of under 10 highly homologous variants.

V dropped 1 base and J dropped 4 bases, with 10 bases sitting between them. This CDR3 region has 15 residues. Germline-derived CDR1 and CDR2 are MGHRA and YSYEKL. TCRdb itself ran the 5' RACE reads through MiXCR, one entry per CDR3 protein. Among roughly 700,000 distinct CDR3 sequences, 15% to 20% were seen once, and the ten largest hold 15% to 20%. This clonotype occurred a few times. Antigen: not known. The source is a male donor with ankylosing spondylitis. Sequenced sample: blood, either unsorted or a sorted T cell fraction (not recorded which). The chain employs TRBV4-1 and TRBJ2-2, with a possible D match to TRBD1 (7 bases). The CDR3 sequence: CASSQAGGFTGELFF. In nucleotides, the CDR3 is TGCGCCAGCAGCCAAGCAGGGGGGTTCACCGGGGAGCTGTTTTTT.